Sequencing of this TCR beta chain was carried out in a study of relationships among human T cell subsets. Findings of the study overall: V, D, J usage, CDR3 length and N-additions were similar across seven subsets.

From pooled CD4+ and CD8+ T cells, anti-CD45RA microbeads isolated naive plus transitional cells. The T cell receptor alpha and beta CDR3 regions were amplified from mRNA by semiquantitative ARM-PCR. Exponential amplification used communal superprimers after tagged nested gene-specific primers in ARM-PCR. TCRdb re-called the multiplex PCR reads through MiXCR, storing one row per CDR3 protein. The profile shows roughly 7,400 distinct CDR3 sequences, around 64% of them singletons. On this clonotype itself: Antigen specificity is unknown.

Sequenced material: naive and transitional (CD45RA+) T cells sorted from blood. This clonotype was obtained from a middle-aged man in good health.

The DNA for the CDR3 is TGTGCCAGCAGTTTAGTTAGCGGCCCTCGCACAGATACGCAGTATTTT. Residues: CASSLVSGPRTDTQYF. The chain has TRBV28 and TRBJ2-3; D is possibly TRBD2 (6 bases). The germline V and J ends were trimmed by 2 bases and 1 base, with 13 bases remaining between them. This CDR3 spans 16 amino acids. Germline-derived CDR1 and CDR2 are MDHEN and SYDVKM.